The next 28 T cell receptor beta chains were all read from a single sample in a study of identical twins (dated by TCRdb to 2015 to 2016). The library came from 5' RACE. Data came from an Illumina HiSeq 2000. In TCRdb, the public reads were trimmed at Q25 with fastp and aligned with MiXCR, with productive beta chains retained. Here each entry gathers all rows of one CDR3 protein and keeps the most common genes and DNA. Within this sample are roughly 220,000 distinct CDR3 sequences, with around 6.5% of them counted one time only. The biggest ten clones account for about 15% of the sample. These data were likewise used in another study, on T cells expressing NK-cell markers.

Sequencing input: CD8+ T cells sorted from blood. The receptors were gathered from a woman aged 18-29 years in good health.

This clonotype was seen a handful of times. DNA of the CDR3: TGTGCCAGCAGCGACCCCGGGACAGGGGGTACCGGGGAGCTGTTTTTT. It is translated as CASSDPGTGGTGELFF. V usage is TRBV7-8 and J usage is TRBJ2-2; 11 bases are shared with TRBD1. The CDR3 loop spans 16 amino acids. CDR1 is SGHVS, CDR2 FQNEAQ, per germline. V shed 5 bases, J shed 5 bases, and the junction held 7 bases outside the gene matches.

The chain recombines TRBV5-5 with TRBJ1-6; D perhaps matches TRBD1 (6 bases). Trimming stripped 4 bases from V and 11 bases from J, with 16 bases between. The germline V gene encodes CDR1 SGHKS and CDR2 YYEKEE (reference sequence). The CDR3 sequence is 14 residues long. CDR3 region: CASSHGQGNAPLHF. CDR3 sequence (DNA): TGTGCCAGCAGCCACGGTCAGGGGAATGCACCCCTCCACTTT.

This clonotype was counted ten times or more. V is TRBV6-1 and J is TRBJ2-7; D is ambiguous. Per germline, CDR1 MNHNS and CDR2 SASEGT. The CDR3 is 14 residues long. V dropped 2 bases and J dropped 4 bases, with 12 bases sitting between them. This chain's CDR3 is CASSELRHSYEQYF. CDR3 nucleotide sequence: TGTGCCAGCAGTGAATTGCGGCACTCATACGAGCAGTACTTC.

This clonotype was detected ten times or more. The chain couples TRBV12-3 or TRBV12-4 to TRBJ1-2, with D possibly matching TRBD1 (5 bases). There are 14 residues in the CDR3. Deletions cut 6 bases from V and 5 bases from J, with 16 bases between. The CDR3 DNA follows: TGTGCCAGCAGCCAAACCGGGACGGATTATGGCTACACCTTC. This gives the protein CASSQTGTDYGYTF.

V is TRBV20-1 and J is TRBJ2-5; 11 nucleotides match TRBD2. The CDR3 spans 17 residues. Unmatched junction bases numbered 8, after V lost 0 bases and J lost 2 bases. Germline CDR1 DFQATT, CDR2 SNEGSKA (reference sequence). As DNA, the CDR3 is TGCAGTGCTAGAGACCTACTAGCGGGGGCCTTTCAAGAGACCCAGTACTTC. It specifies CSARDLLAGAFQETQYF.

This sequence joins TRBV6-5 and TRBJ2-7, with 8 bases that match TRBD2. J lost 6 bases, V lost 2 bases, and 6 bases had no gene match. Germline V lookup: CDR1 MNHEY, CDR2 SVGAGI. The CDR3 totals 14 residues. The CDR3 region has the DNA TGTGCCAGCAGTTACACCGGGGGGGCCTCCGAGCAGTACTTC. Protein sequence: CASSYTGGASEQYF.

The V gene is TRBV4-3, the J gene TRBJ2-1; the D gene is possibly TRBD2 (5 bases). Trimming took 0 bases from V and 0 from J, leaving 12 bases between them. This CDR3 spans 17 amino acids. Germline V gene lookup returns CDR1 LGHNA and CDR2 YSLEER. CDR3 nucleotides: TGCGCCAGCAGCCAAGATCGAGGGCAGAGCTCCTACAATGAGCAGTTCTTC. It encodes CASSQDRGQSSYNEQFF.

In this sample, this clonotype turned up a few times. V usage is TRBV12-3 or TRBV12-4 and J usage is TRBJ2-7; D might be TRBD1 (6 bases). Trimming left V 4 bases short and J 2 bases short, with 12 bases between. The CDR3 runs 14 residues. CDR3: CASSSRQAPYEQYF. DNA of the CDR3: TGTGCCAGCAGTTCTCGACAGGCCCCCTACGAGCAGTACTTC.

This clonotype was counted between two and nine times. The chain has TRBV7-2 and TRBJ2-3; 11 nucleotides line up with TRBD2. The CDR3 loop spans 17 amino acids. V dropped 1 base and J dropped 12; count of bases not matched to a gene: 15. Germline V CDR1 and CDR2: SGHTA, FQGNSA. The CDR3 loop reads CASSLGWLAGGTKAQYF. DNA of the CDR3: TGTGCCAGCAGCTTAGGGTGGCTAGCGGGAGGAACAAAGGCACAGTATTTT. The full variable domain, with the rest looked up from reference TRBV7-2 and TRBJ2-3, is GAGVSQSPSNKVTEKGKDVELRCDPISGHTALYWYRQSLGQGLEFLIYFQGNSAPDKSGLPSDRFSAERTGGSVSTLTIQRTQQEDSAVYLCASSLGWLAGGTKAQYFGPGTRLTVL.

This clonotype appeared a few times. The CDR3 protein is CASSLNRGNYEQYF. The CDR3 DNA reads as TGTGCCAGCAGTTTGAATCGAGGGAACTACGAGCAGTACTTC. The chain recombines TRBV12-3 or TRBV12-4 with TRBJ2-7, with D possibly TRBD2 on 5 matching bases. The CDR3 has 14 residues. The V end lost 3 bases, the J end lost 3 bases, and 12 bases lay between the germline ends.

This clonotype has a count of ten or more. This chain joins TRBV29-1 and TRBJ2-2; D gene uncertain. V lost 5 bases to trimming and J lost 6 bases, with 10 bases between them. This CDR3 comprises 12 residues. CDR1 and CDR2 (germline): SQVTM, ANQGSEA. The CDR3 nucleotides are TGCAGCGTTCGAGGCGACGCCGGGGAGCTGTTTTTT. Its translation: CSVRGDAGELFF.

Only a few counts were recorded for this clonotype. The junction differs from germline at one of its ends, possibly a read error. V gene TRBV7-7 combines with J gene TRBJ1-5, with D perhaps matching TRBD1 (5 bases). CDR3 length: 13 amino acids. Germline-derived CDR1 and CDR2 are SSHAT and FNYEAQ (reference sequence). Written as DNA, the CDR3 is TGTGCTAGCAGCTTAGGGGAGGATCAGCCCCAGCATTTT. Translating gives CASSLGEDQPQHF. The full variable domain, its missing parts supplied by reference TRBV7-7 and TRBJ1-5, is GAGVSQSPRYKVTKRGQDVTLRCDPISSHATLYWYQQALGQGPEFLTYFNYEAQPDKSGLPSDRFSAERPEGSISTLTIQRTEQRDSAMYRCASSLGEDQPQHFGDGTRLSIL.

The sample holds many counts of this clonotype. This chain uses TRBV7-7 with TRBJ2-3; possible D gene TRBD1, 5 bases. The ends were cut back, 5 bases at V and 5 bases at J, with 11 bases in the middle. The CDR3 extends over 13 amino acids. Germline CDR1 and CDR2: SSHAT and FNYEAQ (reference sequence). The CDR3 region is CASSPKTVDTQYF. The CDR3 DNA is TGTGCCAGCAGCCCGAAGACAGTAGATACGCAGTATTTT.

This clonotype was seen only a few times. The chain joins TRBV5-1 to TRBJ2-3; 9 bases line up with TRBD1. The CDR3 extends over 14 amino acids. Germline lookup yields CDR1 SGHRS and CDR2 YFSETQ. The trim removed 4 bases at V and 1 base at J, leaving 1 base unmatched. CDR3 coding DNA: TGCGCCAGCAGCGGGGACAGGGGCACAGATACGCAGTATTTT. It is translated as CASSGDRGTDTQYF.

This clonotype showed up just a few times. CDR3 in amino acids: CSGDSTGTGGSSYGYTF. The CDR3 DNA is TGCAGCGGGGATTCTACCGGGACAGGGGGTTCCTCCTATGGCTACACCTTC. The rearrangement joins TRBV29-1 to TRBJ1-2, with TRBD1 identical over 11 bases. With 7 bases clipped from V and 4 bases from J, the junction kept 17 bases outside the gene matches. CDR1 and CDR2 from the germline V gene are SQVTM and ANQGSEA. The CDR3 loop spans 17 amino acids.

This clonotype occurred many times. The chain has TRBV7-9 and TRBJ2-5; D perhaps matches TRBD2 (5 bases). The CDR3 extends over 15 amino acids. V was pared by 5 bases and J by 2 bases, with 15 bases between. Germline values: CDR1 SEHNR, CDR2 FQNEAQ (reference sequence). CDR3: CASSGRGTLQETQYF. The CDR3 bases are TGTGCCAGCAGCGGCCGGGGTACGTTACAAGAGACCCAGTACTTC.

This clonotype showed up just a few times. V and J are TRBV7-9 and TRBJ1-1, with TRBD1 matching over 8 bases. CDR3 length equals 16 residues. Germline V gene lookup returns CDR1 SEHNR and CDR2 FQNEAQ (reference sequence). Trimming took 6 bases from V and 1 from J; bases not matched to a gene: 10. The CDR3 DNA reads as TGTGCCAGCAGAATAGAAGGACAGGGATGGAACACTGAAGCTTTCTTT. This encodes CASRIEGQGWNTEAFF.

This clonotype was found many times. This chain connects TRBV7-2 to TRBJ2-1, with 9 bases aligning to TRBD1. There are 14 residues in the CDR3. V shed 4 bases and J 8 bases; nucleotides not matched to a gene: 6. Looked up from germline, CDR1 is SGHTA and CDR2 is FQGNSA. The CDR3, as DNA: TGTGCCAGCAGCTCCCCGGGACAGGGCTATGAGCAGTTCTTC. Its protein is CASSSPGQGYEQFF. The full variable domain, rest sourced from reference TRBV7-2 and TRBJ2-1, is GAGVSQSPSNKVTEKGKDVELRCDPISGHTALYWYRQSLGQGLEFLIYFQGNSAPDKSGLPSDRFSAERTGGSVSTLTIQRTQQEDSAVYLCASSSPGQGYEQFFGPGTRLTVL.

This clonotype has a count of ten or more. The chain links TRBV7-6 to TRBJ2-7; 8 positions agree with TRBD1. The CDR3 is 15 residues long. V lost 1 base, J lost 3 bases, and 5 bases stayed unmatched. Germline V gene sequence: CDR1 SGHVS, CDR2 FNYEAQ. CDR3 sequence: CASSLGIRGLYEQYF. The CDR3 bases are TGTGCCAGCAGCTTAGGCATCAGGGGGCTCTACGAGCAGTACTTC.

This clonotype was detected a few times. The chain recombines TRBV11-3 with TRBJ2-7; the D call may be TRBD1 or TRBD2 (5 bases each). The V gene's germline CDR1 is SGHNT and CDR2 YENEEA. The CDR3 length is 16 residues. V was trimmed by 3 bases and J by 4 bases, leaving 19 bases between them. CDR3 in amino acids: CASSFAGTLVKYEQYF. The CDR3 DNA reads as TGTGCCAGCAGCTTCGCCGGGACCCTCGTCAAATACGAGCAGTACTTC. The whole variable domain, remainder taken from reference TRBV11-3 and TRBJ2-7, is EAGVVQSPRYKIIEKKQPVAFWCNPISGHNTLYWYLQNLGQGPELLIRYENEEAVDDSQLPKDRFSAERLKGVDSTLKIQPAELGDSAVYLCASSFAGTLVKYEQYFGPGTRLTVT.

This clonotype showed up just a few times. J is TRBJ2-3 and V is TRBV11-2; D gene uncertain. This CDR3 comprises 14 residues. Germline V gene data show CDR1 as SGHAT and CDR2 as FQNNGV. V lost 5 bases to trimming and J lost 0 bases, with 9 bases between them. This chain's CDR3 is CASSHVGSTDTQYF. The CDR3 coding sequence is TGTGCCAGCAGCCATGTGGGAAGCACAGATACGCAGTATTTT. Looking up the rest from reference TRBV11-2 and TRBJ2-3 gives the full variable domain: EAGVAQSPRYKIIEKRQSVAFWCNPISGHATLYWYQQILGQGPKLLIQFQNNGVVDDSQLPKDRFSAERLKGVDSTLKIQPAKLEDSAVYLCASSHVGSTDTQYFGPGTRLTVL.

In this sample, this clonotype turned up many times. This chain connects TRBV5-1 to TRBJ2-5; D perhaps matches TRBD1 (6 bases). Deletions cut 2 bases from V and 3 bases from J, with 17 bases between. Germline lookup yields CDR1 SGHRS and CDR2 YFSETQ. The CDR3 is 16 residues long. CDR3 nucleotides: TGCGCCAGCAGCTTTACGTCGAGGGGGTCAGAAGAGACCCAGTACTTC. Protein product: CASSFTSRGSEETQYF.

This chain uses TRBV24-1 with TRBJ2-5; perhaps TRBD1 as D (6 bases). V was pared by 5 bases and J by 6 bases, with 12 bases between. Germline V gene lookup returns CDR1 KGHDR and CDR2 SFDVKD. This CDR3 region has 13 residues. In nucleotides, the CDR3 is TGTGCCACCAGTGTAACAGGGATTCAGACCCAGTACTTC. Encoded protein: CATSVTGIQTQYF.

The CDR3 bases are TGTGCCAGCAGTTACCCAGAGAGCGGGGGCCCTTACAATGAGCAGTTCTTC. This codes for CASSYPESGGPYNEQFF. The chain links TRBV6-5 to TRBJ2-1; TRBD2 matches at 8 bases. The germline V gene encodes CDR1 MNHEY and CDR2 SVGAGI. Losses at the gene ends were 2 bases for V and 4 bases for J; bases not matched to a gene: 10. The length of the CDR3 is 17 residues.

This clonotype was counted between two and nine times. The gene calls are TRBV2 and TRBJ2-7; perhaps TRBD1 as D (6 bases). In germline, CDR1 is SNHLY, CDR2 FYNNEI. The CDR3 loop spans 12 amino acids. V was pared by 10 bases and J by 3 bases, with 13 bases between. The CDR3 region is CATQGLFYEQYF. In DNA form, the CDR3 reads TGTGCCACACAGGGATTATTCTACGAGCAGTACTTC.

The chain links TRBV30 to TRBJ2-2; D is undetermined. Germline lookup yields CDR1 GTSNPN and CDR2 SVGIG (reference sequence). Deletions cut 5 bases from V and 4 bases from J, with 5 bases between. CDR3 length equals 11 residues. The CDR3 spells CAWGFTGELFF. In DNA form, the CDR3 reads TGTGCCTGGGGGTTCACCGGGGAGCTGTTTTTT.

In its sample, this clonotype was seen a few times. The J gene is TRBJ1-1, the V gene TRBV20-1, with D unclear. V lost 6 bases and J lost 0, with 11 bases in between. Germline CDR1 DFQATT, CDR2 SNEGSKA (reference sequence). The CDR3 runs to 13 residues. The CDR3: CSAPTRVNTEAFF. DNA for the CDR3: TGCAGTGCACCAACACGCGTGAACACTGAAGCTTTCTTT.

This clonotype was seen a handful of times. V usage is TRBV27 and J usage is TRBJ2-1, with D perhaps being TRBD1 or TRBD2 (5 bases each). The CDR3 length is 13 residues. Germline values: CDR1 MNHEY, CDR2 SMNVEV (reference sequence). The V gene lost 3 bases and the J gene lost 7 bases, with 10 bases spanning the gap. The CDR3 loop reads CASSFGAMNEQFF. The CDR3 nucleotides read TGTGCCAGCAGTTTCGGGGCAATGAATGAGCAGTTCTTC.